A selection of T cell receptor beta chains follows, all from one sample in a study of blood T cell repertoires in COVID-19. The data were produced by immunoSEQ multiplex PCR, yet TCRdb's version contains in-frame clones alone and is incomplete. Altogether about 240,000 clones are present, roughly 86% being singletons, with the ten largest covering about 7.1%. The sample comprised peripheral blood. The origin of the receptors is a woman in her 70s with active or convalescent COVID-19. CDR3s include the opening cysteine and the closing phenylalanine or tryptophan. The D gene is left open where the match is weak. Clone size is stated in some rows and not others, as once, few, many or a class when expanded.

>14|.|.|TRBJ2-2|TRBV6-1
CASSEGGATGELFF
TGTGCCAGCAGTGAAGGAGGTGCCACCGGGGAGCTGTTTTTT
>11|.|once|TRBJ2-2|TRBV20-1
CSARAGLRAIF
TGCAGTGCTAGAGCCGGACTACGGGCGATTTTT
>17|TRBD1|few|TRBJ2-7|TRBV4-1
CASSQDLTSGTGREQYF
TGCGCCAGCAGCCAAGATCTAACGTCCGGGACAGGGCGCGAGCAGTACTTC
>17|.|.|TRBJ2-7|TRBV19
CASSIRHGEAAPYEQYF
TGTGCCAGTAGTATACGTCACGGGGAGGCCGCCCCCTACGAGCAGTACTTC
>16|.|.|TRBJ1-6|TRBV7-2
CASSLAARSYNSPLHF
TGTGCCAGCAGCTTAGCTGCCAGGTCCTATAATTCACCCCTCCACTTT
>15|.|few|TRBJ2-3|TRBV6-5
CASRATGTRTDTQYF
TGTGCCAGCAGAGCGACCGGGACACGCACAGATACGCAGTATTTT
>15|TRBD2|.|TRBJ2-3|TRBV11-2
CASSFIGLALDTQYF
TGTGCCAGCAGCTTTATAGGACTAGCGCTAGATACGCAGTATTTT
>14|TRBD1|.|TRBJ1-2|TRBV27
CASRMTGNNYGYTF
TGTGCCAGCAGAATGACAGGGAATAACTATGGCTACACCTTC
>15|TRBD1|.|TRBJ1-1|TRBV9
CASSEWTGENTEAFF
TGTGCCAGCAGCGAATGGACAGGGGAGAACACTGAAGCTTTCTTT
>15|TRBD1|.|TRBJ2-3|TRBV5-1
CASSLDRGSTDTQYF
TGCGCCAGCAGCTTGGACAGGGGAAGCACAGATACGCAGTATTTT
>13|.|.|TRBJ2-2|TRBV7-2
CASSLSWRGELFF
TGTGCCAGCAGCTTAAGCTGGCGGGGGGAGCTGTTTTTT
>15|TRBD1|.|TRBJ2-7|TRBV7-2
CASSSTTGGPYEQYF
TGTGCCAGCAGCTCAACGACAGGGGGGCCCTACGAGCAGTACTTC
>13|.|.|TRBJ1-2|TRBV6-2/TRBV6-3
CASSYTQAYGYTF
TGTGCCAGCAGTTACACCCAGGCCTATGGCTACACCTTC
>16|TRBD2|.|TRBJ2-5|TRBV7-9
CASSLGLAESKETQYF
TGTGCCAGCAGCCTGGGACTAGCGGAAAGTAAAGAGACCCAGTACTTC
>12|.|.|TRBJ2-7|TRBV5-1
CASKHTDYEQYF
TGCGCCAGTAAGCATACCGACTACGAGCAGTACTTC
>14|.|.|TRBJ1-1|TRBV6-2/TRBV6-3
CASSYSTGRTEAFF
TGTGCCAGCAGTTACTCCACAGGGCGCACTGAAGCTTTCTTT